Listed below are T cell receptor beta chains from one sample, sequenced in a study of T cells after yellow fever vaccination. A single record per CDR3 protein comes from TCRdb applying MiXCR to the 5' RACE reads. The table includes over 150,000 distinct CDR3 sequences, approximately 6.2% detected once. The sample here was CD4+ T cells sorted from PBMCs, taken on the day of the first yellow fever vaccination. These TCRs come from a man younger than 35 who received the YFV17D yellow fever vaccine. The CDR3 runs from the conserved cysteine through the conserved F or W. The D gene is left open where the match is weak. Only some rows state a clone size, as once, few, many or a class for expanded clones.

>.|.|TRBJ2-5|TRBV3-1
CASSQGREETQYF
TGTGCCAGCAGCCAAGGCAGAGAAGAGACCCAGTACTTC
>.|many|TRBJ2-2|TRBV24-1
CATRELNTGELFF
TGTGCCACCAGGGAACTGAACACCGGGGAGCTGTTTTTT
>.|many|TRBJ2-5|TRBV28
CASMLAGREETQYF
TGTGCCAGCATGCTCGCGGGGCGGGAAGAGACCCAGTACTTC
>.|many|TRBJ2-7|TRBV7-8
CASSFQYEQYF
TGTGCCAGCAGCTTCCAATACGAGCAGTACTTC
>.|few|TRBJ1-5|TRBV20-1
CSAREGPPNQPQHF
TGCAGTGCTAGAGAGGGACCGCCAAATCAGCCCCAGCATTTT
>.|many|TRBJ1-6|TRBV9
CASSVVGNINSPLHF
TGTGCCAGCAGCGTAGTAGGAAACATTAATTCACCCCTCCACTTT
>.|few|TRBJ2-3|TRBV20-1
CSARLGLHRVDTQYF
TGCAGTGCTAGGCTCGGTCTACATCGGGTGGATACGCAGTATTTT
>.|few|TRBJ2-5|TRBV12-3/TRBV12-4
CASSMGSLAGETQYF
TGTGCCAGCAGTATGGGGTCCCTCGCCGGAGAGACCCAGTACTTC
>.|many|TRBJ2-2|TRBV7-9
CASSRLGELFF
TGTGCCAGCAGCCGACTTGGGGAGCTGTTTTTT
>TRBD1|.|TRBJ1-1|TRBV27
CASSFRDRGRNTEAFF
TGTGCCAGCAGTTTCCGGGACAGGGGGCGGAACACTGAAGCTTTCTTT